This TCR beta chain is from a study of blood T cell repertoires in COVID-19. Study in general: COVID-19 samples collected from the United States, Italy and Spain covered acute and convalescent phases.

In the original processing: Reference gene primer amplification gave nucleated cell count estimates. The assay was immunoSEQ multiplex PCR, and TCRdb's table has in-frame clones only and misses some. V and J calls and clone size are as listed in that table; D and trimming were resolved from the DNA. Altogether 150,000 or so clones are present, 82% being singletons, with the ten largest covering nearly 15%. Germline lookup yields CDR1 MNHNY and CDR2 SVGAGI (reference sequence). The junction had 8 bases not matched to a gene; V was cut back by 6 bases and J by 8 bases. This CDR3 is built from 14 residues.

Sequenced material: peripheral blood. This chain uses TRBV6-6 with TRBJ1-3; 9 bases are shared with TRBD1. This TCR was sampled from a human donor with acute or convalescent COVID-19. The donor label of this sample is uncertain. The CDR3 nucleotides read TGTGCCAGCAGGAACCCGGGACAGGGTGACACCATATATTTT. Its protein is CASRNPGQGDTIYF.